This T cell receptor (beta chain) was captured in a study of memory CD4+ T cells and cytomegalovirus serostatus. This CDR3 spans 16 amino acids. Germline V gene sequence: CDR1 SNHLY, CDR2 FYNNEI. V was pared by 6 bases and J by 0 bases, with 7 bases of the junction left unmatched. This clone was picked up a small number of times. Single viable CD3+CD4+CD8-CD45RO+ cells were sorted as the memory CD4+ T cells. Assay: immunoSEQ multiplex PCR; the TCRdb copy retains only in-frame clones and omits some. Here the sample spans 25,000 to 40,000 clones, under 80% being singletons. The receptor comes from an adult in good health and CMV-seronegative. Some clones in this sample may be carry-over from other donors' samples. Sequenced material: memory CD4+ T cells from blood. V usage is TRBV2 and J usage is TRBJ1-4, with 7 bases identical to TRBD1. Written as DNA, the CDR3 is TGTGCCAGCAGGGGGACAGACTTTGCAACTAATGAAAAACTGTTTTTT. It codes for CASRGTDFATNEKLFF.